One and the same sample provided the 2 T cell receptor beta chains below, sequenced in a study of shared clonotypes between healthy human individuals. The data were produced by immunoSEQ multiplex PCR, yet TCRdb's version contains in-frame clones alone and is incomplete. The sample holds around 1.4 million clones, 98% seen once. The sequencing sample was made of naive CD4+ T cells sorted from blood. Documented subset: CD45RA+ positively selected. The origin of the receptors is a man aged 25 to 40 in good health.

This chain links TRBV28 with TRBJ2-7; TRBD1 is a possible D gene (6 bases). CDR1 and CDR2 from the germline V gene are MDHEN and SYDVKM. Trimming took 5 bases from V and 6 from J, leaving 17 bases between them. The CDR3 loop spans 14 amino acids. The CDR3 DNA follows: TGTGCCAGCAGTACAGGGACCTGGGTGGGCGAGCAGTACTTC. Translating gives CASSTGTWVGEQYF.

Notes on this clone: Within the sample, other DNA sequences also encode this same CDR3. The chain recombines TRBV6-5 with TRBJ2-1; D is uncertain. CDR3 size: 11 residues. V was pared by 6 bases and J by 4 bases, with 4 bases between. Germline CDR1 MNHEY, CDR2 SVGAGI. The CDR3 nucleotides are TGTGCCAGCAGCACTTACAATGAGCAGTTCTTC. It specifies CASSTYNEQFF.